The 7 T cell receptor beta chains below come from one sample, sequenced in a study of blood T cell repertoires in COVID-19. Profiled with immunoSEQ multiplex PCR; TCRdb holds only in-frame clones, not every one. The sample gives fewer than 350,000 clones, around 90% of which show up once; approximately 7.5% is in the top ten. Sequencing was done on a sample of peripheral blood. The origin of the receptors is a woman in her thirties with COVID-19, enrolled during active disease.

J is TRBJ2-7 and V is TRBV25-1, with 13 bases lining up with TRBD2. Per the germline V gene, CDR1 is MGHDK and CDR2 is SYGVNS. This CDR3 has 14 residues. V dropped 4 bases and J dropped 7; count of bases not matched to a gene: 4. The CDR3 sequence: CASSATSGRSEQYF. The CDR3 DNA sequence: TGTGCCAGCAGTGCGACTAGCGGGAGGTCTGAGCAGTACTTC.

For this clone: Other DNA sequences within the sample encode an identical CDR3. The V call is TRBV28, the J call TRBJ1-4, with 9 positions matching TRBD1. Germline values: CDR1 MDHEN, CDR2 SYDVKM. J lost 8 bases, V lost 4 bases, and 5 bases had no gene match. This CDR3 has 14 amino acids. The CDR3 region is CASSSPTGGEKLFF. The CDR3, as DNA: TGTGCCAGCAGTTCTCCGACAGGGGGGGAAAAACTGTTTTTT. The full variable domain, rest sourced from reference TRBV28 and TRBJ1-4, is DVKVTQSSRYLVKRTGEKVFLECVQDMDHENMFWYRQDPGLGLRLIYFSYDVKMKEKGDIPEGYSVSREKKERFSLILESASTNQTSMYLCASSSPTGGEKLFFGSGTQLSVL.

The rearrangement links TRBV5-1 to TRBJ2-7; D unresolved. Trimming removed 4 bases at V and 4 bases at J, with 18 bases between. Germline loops: CDR1 SGHRS, CDR2 YFSETQ. CDR3 length equals 15 residues. The CDR3 sequence: CASSVSSSPIYEQYF. In nucleotides, the CDR3 is TGCGCCAGCAGCGTCTCTAGTAGTCCTATTTACGAGCAGTACTTC.

The CDR3 DNA sequence: TGTGCCAGCAGCGGACTAGCGGGAACCTCCTACGAGCAGTACTTC. Its translation is CASSGLAGTSYEQYF. The J gene is TRBJ2-7, the V gene TRBV7-8; 12 positions match TRBD2. With V trimmed by 5 bases and J by 0 bases, 2 bases remained unmatched. Germline lookup yields CDR1 SGHVS and CDR2 FQNEAQ. The CDR3 covers 15 residues. Combining the CDR3 with reference TRBV7-8 and TRBJ2-7 gives the whole variable domain GAGVSQSPRYKVAKRGQDVALRCDPISGHVSLFWYQQALGQGPEFLTYFQNEAQLDKSGLPSDRFFAERPEGSVSTLKIQRTQQEDSAVYLCASSGLAGTSYEQYFGPGTRLTVT.

This chain uses TRBV28 with TRBJ2-2; TRBD2 matches 9 bases. Germline V lookup: CDR1 MDHEN, CDR2 SYDVKM. This CDR3 has 14 amino acids. V was pared by 7 bases and J by 6 bases, with 6 bases of the junction left unmatched. Written as DNA, the CDR3 is TGTGCCAGCACGCTAGCGGGATTTGCCGGGGAGCTGTTTTTT. Translated, it gives CASTLAGFAGELFF.

This clone occurred many times. V usage is TRBV4-1 and J usage is TRBJ1-4; D may be TRBD1 (6 bases). CDR3 length equals 14 residues. Looked up from germline, CDR1 is MGHRA and CDR2 is YSYEKL. Between the trimmed V and J ends, which lost 4 bases and 10 bases, there was a span of 16 bases. The CDR3 DNA reads TGCGCCAGCAGCCCGGACAGTTTGAGGGGAAAACTGTTTTTT. It specifies CASSPDSLRGKLFF.

The chain joins TRBV7-9 to TRBJ2-1; TRBD2 agrees at 8 bases. V shed 4 bases, J shed 2 bases, and the junction held 4 bases outside the gene matches. This CDR3 has 15 residues. In germline, CDR1 is SEHNR, CDR2 FQNEAQ (reference sequence). CDR3 nucleotides: TGTGCCAGCAGCTCCGGGAGGGAGCCCTACAATGAGCAGTTCTTC. Residues: CASSSGREPYNEQFF.